These 21 T cell receptor beta chains were sequenced from one sample in a study of regulatory T cells in long-lasting Graves disease. Construction of the TCR beta libraries employed iRepertoire HTBI primers in conjunction with Arm-PCR of CDR3 regions. TCRdb re-called the multiplex PCR reads with MiXCR, one entry per CDR3 protein. The sample shows some 500,000 distinct CDR3 sequences, around an eighth of them seen only once. Noted time point: newly diagnosed GD, antithyroid drugs for less than 3 months. From RNA extracted from PBMCs, the TCR library was made. The same data also went into a second study, on T cells in Graves' hyperthyroidism and ophthalmopathy.

The source was peripheral blood mononuclear cells (PBMCs), collected at new diagnosis, from a patient treated with antithyroid drugs. The receptors come from a young man with Graves disease.

This clonotype has a count of ten or more. The rearrangement links TRBV6-1 to TRBJ1-4, with D possibly TRBD1 on 5 matching bases. The CDR3 length is 14 residues. V was trimmed by 1 base and J by 8 bases, leaving 11 bases between them. The germline CDR1 and CDR2 sequences are MNHNS and SASEGT. CDR3 in DNA: TGTGCCAGCAGTGAAGAAGCGTACAGGGAAAAACTGTTTTTT. It specifies CASSEEAYREKLFF.

Worth noting for this clonotype: One end of the junction fails to match germline, which may point to a read error. The V and J genes are TRBV6-4 and TRBJ1-3; the D gene is possibly TRBD1 (5 bases). In germline, CDR1 is MRHNA, CDR2 SNTAGT. This CDR3 region has 16 residues. CDR3 region: CASSYSFQGSGNTIYF. DNA for the CDR3: TGTGCCAGCAGTTACTCGTTCCAGGGCTCTGGAAACACCATATATTTT.

This clonotype was picked up a small number of times. This may stem from a read error, because a much larger clone lies one nucleotide away. V and J are TRBV6-1 and TRBJ2-1; 13 positions agree with TRBD2. The length of the CDR3 is 16 residues. Germline CDR1 and CDR2: MNHNS and SASEGT. V shed 5 bases and J 6 bases; nucleotides not matched to a gene: 7. The DNA for the CDR3 is TGTGCCAGCAGTCGGGGGACTAGCGGGACCTGCAATGAGCAGTTCTTC. Protein sequence: CASSRGTSGTCNEQFF.

This clonotype was detected ten times or more. The chain is built from TRBV6-1 and TRBJ1-5; TRBD1 is a possible D gene (5 bases). This CDR3 has 14 amino acids. Germline V gene data show CDR1 as MNHNS and CDR2 as SASEGT. V lost 6 bases, J lost 0 bases, and 9 bases lay in between. CDR3 sequence reads: CASSETVSNQPQHF. Here the CDR3 DNA reads TGTGCCAGCAGCGAGACAGTTAGCAATCAGCCCCAGCATTTT.

This clonotype was counted at least ten times. The chain has TRBV7-9 and TRBJ2-1; D possibly corresponds to TRBD2 (5 bases). The V end lost 4 bases, the J end lost 8 bases, and 15 bases lay between the germline ends. The CDR3 sequence is 14 residues long. The V gene's germline CDR1 is SEHNR and CDR2 FQNEAQ (reference sequence). The DNA for the CDR3 is TGTGCCAGCAGCTCTGTGAGGGAGTGGGATGAGCAGTTCTTC. As protein: CASSSVREWDEQFF.

The sample holds a few counts of this clonotype. The chain employs TRBV18 and TRBJ2-2; 7 nucleotides line up with TRBD2. Germline V CDR1 and CDR2: KGHSH, LQKENI. This CDR3 region has 14 residues. J lost 7 bases, V lost 3 bases, and 5 bases had no gene match. This CDR3 is CASSPGGTGGELFF. CDR3 sequence (DNA): TGTGCCAGCTCACCCGGGGGGACCGGCGGGGAGCTGTTTTTT.

This clonotype showed up many times. The CDR3: CSASYPVQETQYF. For the CDR3, the DNA is TGCAGTGCCTCCTACCCAGTCCAAGAGACCCAGTACTTC. The chain combines TRBV20-1 with TRBJ2-5; no definite D call. The CDR3 loop spans 13 amino acids. Germline V lookup: CDR1 DFQATT, CDR2 SNEGSKA (reference sequence). V was cut by 6 bases and J by 1 base, with 12 bases left in between.

This clonotype was seen ten or more times. V gene TRBV5-1 combines with J gene TRBJ1-1, with D maybe TRBD1 (5 bases). The CDR3 sequence is 15 residues long. V dropped 0 bases and J dropped 4 bases, with 13 bases sitting between them. Germline CDR1 and CDR2: SGHRS and YFSETQ. The CDR3 DNA reads as TGCGCCAGCAGCTTGGGGACTAGGGGTCCCACTGAAGCTTTCTTT. Encoded protein: CASSLGTRGPTEAFF.

In this sample, this clonotype turned up many times. The rearrangement uses TRBV18 and TRBJ1-1; 7 bases agree with TRBD1. V was pared by 10 bases and J by 10 bases, with 12 bases of the junction left unmatched. The CDR3 loop spans 12 amino acids. Germline CDR1 and CDR2: KGHSH and LQKENI. The CDR3 spells CATARTGWGAFF. As DNA, the CDR3 is TGTGCCACCGCCCGGACAGGCTGGGGAGCTTTCTTT.

V gene TRBV9 combines with J gene TRBJ2-5; 14 bases are a match to TRBD2. V dropped 3 bases and J dropped 4; count of bases not matched to a gene: 2. This CDR3 comprises 15 residues. Germline V gene lookup returns CDR1 SGDLS and CDR2 YYNGEE. For the CDR3, the DNA is TGTGCCAGCAGCGACGGACTAGCGGGAGGAGAGACCCAGTACTTC. It is translated as CASSDGLAGGETQYF. Full variable domain (outside the CDR3, taken from reference TRBV9 and TRBJ2-5): DSGVTQTPKHLITATGQRVTLRCSPRSGDLSVYWYQQSLDQGLQFLIQYYNGEERAKGNILERFSAQQFPDLHSELNLSSLELGDSALYFCASSDGLAGGETQYFGPGTRLLVL.

V is TRBV5-1 and J is TRBJ2-7, with TRBD1 matching 9 bases. In germline, CDR1 is SGHRS, CDR2 YFSETQ. This CDR3 is built from 12 residues. After removal of 5 bases from V and 7 bases from J, the junction contained 4 bases not matched to a gene. Here the CDR3 reads CASRQGAREQYF. The CDR3 bases are TGCGCCAGCAGACAGGGGGCACGGGAGCAGTACTTC.

This clonotype has a count of ten or more. This chain links TRBV7-2 with TRBJ2-1; D might be TRBD2 (6 bases). Looked up from germline, CDR1 is SGHTA and CDR2 is FQGNSA. The CDR3 is 15 amino acids. Deletions cut 1 base from V and 3 bases from J, with 10 bases between. The CDR3 loop reads CASSLGRGYYNEQFF. The CDR3 DNA follows: TGTGCCAGCAGCTTAGGGCGGGGTTACTACAATGAGCAGTTCTTC.

This clonotype was counted at least ten times. J is TRBJ1-1 and V is TRBV27, with D possibly TRBD1 on 6 matching bases. Germline CDR1 MNHEY, CDR2 SMNVEV (reference sequence). With 3 bases removed from V and 4 bases from J, the gap between germline ends came to 9 bases. The CDR3 is made up of 13 amino acids. DNA of the CDR3: TGTGCCAGCAGTTTTAGAGGGGGCACTGAAGCTTTCTTT. Its translation: CASSFRGGTEAFF.

This clonotype has a count of ten or more. The gene calls are TRBV11-2 and TRBJ2-1; 7 positions match TRBD1. The CDR3 is made up of 12 amino acids. Germline-derived CDR1 and CDR2 are SGHAT and FQNNGV. The trim removed 7 bases at V and 7 bases at J, leaving 4 bases unmatched. Here the CDR3 DNA reads TGTGCCAGCAAGAGGGGGCAGAATGAGCAGTTCTTC. Translated: CASKRGQNEQFF. Drawing the rest from reference TRBV11-2 and TRBJ2-1, the complete variable domain is EAGVAQSPRYKIIEKRQSVAFWCNPISGHATLYWYQQILGQGPKLLIQFQNNGVVDDSQLPKDRFSAERLKGVDSTLKIQPAKLEDSAVYLCASKRGQNEQFFGPGTRLTVL.

This clonotype was recorded many times. V gene TRBV2 combines with J gene TRBJ2-7; D is possibly TRBD1 (6 bases). The CDR3 consists of 15 residues. Germline V lookup: CDR1 SNHLY, CDR2 FYNNEI. Trimming took 9 bases from V and 7 from J, leaving 25 bases between them. The CDR3 region is CASGSRGGLRGEQYF. The DNA for the CDR3 is TGTGCCAGTGGGAGCAGAGGCGGATTGAGGGGGGAGCAGTACTTC.

This clonotype was found many times. The chain employs TRBV12-3 or TRBV12-4 and TRBJ1-2, with unresolved D. V dropped 3 bases and J dropped 2 bases, with 7 bases sitting between them. The CDR3 length is 13 residues. For the CDR3, the DNA is TGTGCCAGCAGTTTCGGGGAAAACTATGGCTACACCTTC. Translation gives CASSFGENYGYTF.

On this clonotype: Possible read error: a much larger clone is one base away. This sequence joins TRBV29-1 and TRBJ2-5; D might be TRBD2 (6 bases). CDR3 length: 14 amino acids. V was pared by 6 bases and J by 2 bases, with 16 bases between. Germline CDR1 reads SQVTM; CDR2 reads ANQGSEA. This chain's CDR3 is CSVVGGANQETQYF. In nucleotides, the CDR3 is TGCAGCGTCGTAGGAGGGGCTAATCAAGAGACCCAGTACTTC.

The sample holds a few counts of this clonotype. The chain uses TRBV7-9 and TRBJ2-1; TRBD2 matches 7 bases. The J segment lost 2 bases and the V segment lost 5 bases, leaving 9 bases of the junction unmatched. There are 16 residues in the CDR3. CDR1 SEHNR and CDR2 FQNEAQ come from the germline V gene (reference sequence). The DNA of the CDR3 is TGTGCCAGCAGCCCTAGATGGGGGGGGACCTACAATGAGCAGTTCTTC. It yields the protein CASSPRWGGTYNEQFF.

The table lists this clonotype with a few counts. The V gene is TRBV19, the J gene TRBJ1-1; D gene ambiguous. The CDR3 covers 12 residues. V was pared by 9 bases and J by 0 bases, with 8 bases between. Germline V gene lookup returns CDR1 LNHDA and CDR2 SQIVND (reference sequence). CDR3 sequence reads: CASGRVNTEAFF. The CDR3 coding sequence is TGTGCCAGCGGACGTGTGAACACTGAAGCTTTCTTT. The variable domain in full, with the rest retrieved from reference TRBV19 and TRBJ1-1, is DGGITQSPKYLFRKEGQNVTLSCEQNLNHDAMYWYRQDPGQGLRLIYYSQIVNDFQKGDIAEGYSVSREKKESFPLTVTSAQKNPTAFYLCASGRVNTEAFFGQGTRLTVV.

V usage is TRBV27 and J usage is TRBJ1-2; D uncertain. This CDR3 is 15 amino acids long. Germline lookup yields CDR1 MNHEY and CDR2 SMNVEV (reference sequence). Trimming took 2 bases from V and 1 from J, leaving 11 bases between them. The CDR3 reads CASSLKGRSNYGYTF. The CDR3, as DNA: TGTGCCAGCAGTTTAAAGGGCCGAAGTAACTATGGCTACACCTTC.

This clonotype was observed at least ten times. This chain joins TRBV12-3 or TRBV12-4 and TRBJ2-3, with D perhaps matching TRBD2 (5 bases). The length of the CDR3 is 14 residues. V lost 2 bases, J lost 2 bases, and 8 bases lay in between. This CDR3 is CASSLRGLTDTQYF. CDR3 sequence (DNA): TGTGCCAGCAGTTTAAGAGGGCTCACAGATACGCAGTATTTT.